This is a list of T cell receptor beta chains from one sample in a study of monozygotic twins with cystic fibrosis. TCRdb's copy holds only in-frame clones and misses some; the assay was immunoSEQ multiplex PCR. The sample yields more than 25,000 clones, about nine tenths seen once. Material: blood. The source of these receptors is a girl aged 2 to 10 with cystic fibrosis. CDR3s include the opening cysteine and the closing phenylalanine or tryptophan. A D gene is named only where the DNA matches it firmly. Some rows have no size entry. The others give once, few or many, or a class for an expanded clone.

cdr3_nt,cdr3_aa,j_call,clone_size,v_call,d_call
TGTGCCAGCAGTGACTCGAACTTGTTAGGGAGGGGGCTCATATCCGCAGCCAAAAACATTCAGTACTTC,CASSDSNLLGRGLISAAKNIQYF,TRBJ2-4,.,TRBV6-4,.
TGTGCCAGCATATACGGGACAGGGAACCTTTACAATGAGCAGTTCTTC,CASIYGTGNLYNEQFF,TRBJ2-1,.,TRBV6-6,TRBD1
TGCGCCAGCAGCTTGGAAGGCAGGTCATTAAATTCACCCCTCCACTTT,CASSLEGRSLNSPLHF,TRBJ1-6,.,TRBV5-1,.
TGTGCCAGTACAGGGGGCTCCCCGGGAGGTGGCTACACCTTC,CASTGGSPGGGYTF,TRBJ1-2,.,TRBV19,TRBD1
TGCGCCAGCAGCTCCACGGGACTTCGCACAGATACGCAGTATTTT,CASSSTGLRTDTQYF,TRBJ2-3,.,TRBV5-1,.
TGTGCCAGCAGCTTCCCCATGACGGGGGGCAACACCGGGGAGCTGTTTTTT,CASSFPMTGGNTGELFF,TRBJ2-2,.,TRBV11-2,.
TGTGCCAGCAGTGTCACTAGCGGGGGGGGAGAGACCCAGTACTTC,CASSVTSGGGETQYF,TRBJ2-5,.,TRBV6-1,TRBD2
TGCACCTGGGGACGACAGACTGAAGCTTTCTTT,CTWGRQTEAFF,TRBJ1-1,.,TRBV29-1,.
TGCATTCGAGCAACGACCCAGCCCCAGCATTTT,CIRATTQPQHF,TRBJ1-5,.,TRBV29-1,.
TGTGCCAGCACCCGACGCGACAGTCAAAACATTCAGTACTTC,CASTRRDSQNIQYF,TRBJ2-4,.,TRBV6-1,.
TGTGCCAGCACGGCTAGCGAAAAAATCCAGTACTTC,CASTASEKIQYF,TRBJ2-5,.,TRBV2,.
TGCGCCAGCAGCCAAGCGGAGCCAGGGGGCGAGCAGTACTTC,CASSQAEPGGEQYF,TRBJ2-7,.,TRBV4-1,TRBD1
TGCGCCAGCAGTTTAGGGACGGTCTCCTACGAGCAGTACTTC,CASSLGTVSYEQYF,TRBJ2-7,.,TRBV5-1,.
TGTGCCAGCAGCCAAGCCGGGACAGGGCAAGGCTACACCTTC,CASSQAGTGQGYTF,TRBJ1-2,.,TRBV11-1,TRBD1
TGTGCCAGCAGTCTAGAGGGGGGTTACGAGCAGTACTTC,CASSLEGGYEQYF,TRBJ2-7,.,TRBV6-1,.
TGTGCCAGCAGATCGACGGGACAGGGGGTCTCAAGCTCTGGAAACACCATATATTTT,CASRSTGQGVSSSGNTIYF,TRBJ1-3,.,TRBV2,TRBD1
TGTGCCAGCAGTTACCCGCGGGACAGGGCCTACGAGCAGTACTTC,CASSYPRDRAYEQYF,TRBJ2-7,.,TRBV6-6,TRBD1
TGTGCCAGCAGTGACCCCAGTGGGGACTGGGCCAACGTCCTGACTTTC,CASSDPSGDWANVLTF,TRBJ2-6,.,TRBV2,.
TGTGCCTGGAACCACCGGACTAGCGGGGGGGCAGATACGCAGTATTTT,CAWNHRTSGGADTQYF,TRBJ2-3,.,TRBV30,TRBD2
TGTGCCACCCCACGAGGGACACCATCCGGCTACACCTTC,CATPRGTPSGYTF,TRBJ1-2,.,TRBV6-1,.
TGTGCCAGCTCACCACGCCAGGGGGTAGGTGACGAGCAGTACTTC,CASSPRQGVGDEQYF,TRBJ2-7,.,TRBV18,TRBD1
TGTGCCAGCGGCGGACTGAACACTGAAGCTTTCTTT,CASGGLNTEAFF,TRBJ1-1,once,TRBV11-2,.
TGTGCCAGCAGCTTGCTGGACAGACCTAATTCACCCCTCCACTTT,CASSLLDRPNSPLHF,TRBJ1-6,.,TRBV5-6,.
TGTGCCAGCTCGCCCTCCGGGGTTAAAGAGACCCAGTACTTC,CASSPSGVKETQYF,TRBJ2-5,.,TRBV18,.
TGCGCCAGCAGCTTGGAGGCTAGCGGGGTCTACGAGCAGTACTTC,CASSLEASGVYEQYF,TRBJ2-7,once,TRBV5-1,TRBD2
TGTGCCAGCAGCTTGCGTGGAACTGAAGCTTTCTTT,CASSLRGTEAFF,TRBJ1-1,.,TRBV5-6,.